The following is a TCR beta chain sequence with its context. The source of the sample is a study of blood T cell repertoires in COVID-19. Study at large: From T cells, B-cell-depleted T cells, or PBMCs came the material, which was cDNA or gDNA.

The CDR3 has 15 amino acids. From germline, CDR1 is LNHDA and CDR2 SQIVND (reference sequence). The germline V and J ends were trimmed by 5 bases and 0 bases, with 13 bases remaining between them. In the original workflow: Amplification of reference gene primers provided the estimated nucleated cell counts. Sequencing used immunoSEQ multiplex PCR; TCRdb keeps in-frame clones, though not all of them. The V and J calls and clone size are taken from that table; D and trimming were inferred from the DNA. The sample lists roughly 88,000 clones; approximately 90% were seen once. The chain is built from TRBV19 and TRBJ1-1; D is perhaps TRBD1 (6 bases). The sequence was obtained from a woman aged 50 to 60 in a cohort sampled during active COVID-19. Sequenced sample: peripheral blood. The CDR3 nucleotides are TGTGCCAGTAGTGGATGGGACATTATGAACACTGAAGCTTTCTTT. Its translation is CASSGWDIMNTEAFF.